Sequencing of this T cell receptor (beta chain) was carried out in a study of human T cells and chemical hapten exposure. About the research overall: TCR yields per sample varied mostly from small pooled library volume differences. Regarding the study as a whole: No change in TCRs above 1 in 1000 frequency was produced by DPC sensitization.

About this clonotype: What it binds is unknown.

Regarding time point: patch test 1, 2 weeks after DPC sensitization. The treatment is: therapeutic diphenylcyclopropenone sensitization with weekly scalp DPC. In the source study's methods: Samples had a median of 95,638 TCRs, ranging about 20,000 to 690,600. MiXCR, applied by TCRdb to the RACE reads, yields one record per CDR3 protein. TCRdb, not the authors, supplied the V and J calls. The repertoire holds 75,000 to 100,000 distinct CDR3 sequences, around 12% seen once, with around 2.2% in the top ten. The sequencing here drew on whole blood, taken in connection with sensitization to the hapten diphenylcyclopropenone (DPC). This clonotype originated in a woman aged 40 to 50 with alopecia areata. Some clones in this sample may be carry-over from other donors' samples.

CDR3 nucleotides: TGTGCCAGCAGCCTCAGACAGGGCAATAGCAATCAGCCCCAGCATTTT. Translation gives CASSLRQGNSNQPQHF. This chain links TRBV6-6 with TRBJ1-5, with TRBD1 identical over 7 bases. J lost 0 bases, V lost 6 bases, and 8 bases had no gene match. The CDR3 is made up of 16 amino acids. Germline assignment: CDR1 MNHNY and CDR2 SVGAGI (reference sequence).